This T cell receptor beta chain is drawn from a study of T-cell memory formation after mild COVID-19. In the study overall: Largely donor-specific TCR clusters were found.

Study results and caveats: Contracting CD8+ clones were enriched in EMRA, CD4+ mainly in CM and EM.

MiXCR was run by TCRdb on the 5' RACE reads, yielding one entry per CDR3 protein. The sample consists of hundreds of thousands of distinct CDR3 sequences, 20% of them appearing once. This clonotype came up a few times. Its cognate antigen is unknown. Germline CDR1 reads SGHNT; CDR2 reads YENEEA. Trimming stripped 1 base from V and 5 bases from J, with 12 bases between. CDR3 length equals 14 residues. This receptor was identified in an adult woman who had mild COVID-19 (a few samples of this study predate the infection). Cell type and time point are not known. The J gene is TRBJ2-7, the V gene TRBV11-3; no definite D call. Sequencing was done on a sample of PBMCs or a T cell subset sorted from them (not recorded which). The DNA of the CDR3 is TGTGCCAGCAGCTTAGTACAAGGCACTGACGAGCAGTACTTC. It translates to CASSLVQGTDEQYF.